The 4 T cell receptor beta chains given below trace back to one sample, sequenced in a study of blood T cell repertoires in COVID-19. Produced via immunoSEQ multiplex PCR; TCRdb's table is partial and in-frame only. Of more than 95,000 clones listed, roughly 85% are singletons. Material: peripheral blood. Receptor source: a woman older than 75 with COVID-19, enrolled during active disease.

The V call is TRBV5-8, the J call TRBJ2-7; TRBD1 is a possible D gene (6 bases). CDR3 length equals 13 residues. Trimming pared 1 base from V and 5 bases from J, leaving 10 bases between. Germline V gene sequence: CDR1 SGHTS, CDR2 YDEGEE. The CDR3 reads CASSLTGLHEQYF. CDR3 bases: TGTGCCAGCAGCTTGACAGGGTTGCACGAGCAGTACTTC.

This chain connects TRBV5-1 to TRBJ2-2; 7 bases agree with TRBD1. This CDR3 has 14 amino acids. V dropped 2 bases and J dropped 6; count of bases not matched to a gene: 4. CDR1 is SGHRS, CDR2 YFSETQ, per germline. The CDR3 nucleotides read TGCGCCAGCAGCTTAAACACAGGGGCCGGGGAGCTGTTTTTT. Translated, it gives CASSLNTGAGELFF.

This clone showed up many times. This CDR3 is CASSTNHRGEQYF. The CDR3 DNA sequence: TGTGCCAGCAGTACAAACCACAGGGGTGAGCAGTACTTC. The chain couples TRBV6-2 or TRBV6-3 to TRBJ2-7; 7 nucleotides align to TRBD1. The germline gives CDR1 MNHEY, CDR2 SVGEGT. The CDR3 is 13 amino acids. J lost 7 bases, V lost 5 bases, and 8 bases had no gene match.

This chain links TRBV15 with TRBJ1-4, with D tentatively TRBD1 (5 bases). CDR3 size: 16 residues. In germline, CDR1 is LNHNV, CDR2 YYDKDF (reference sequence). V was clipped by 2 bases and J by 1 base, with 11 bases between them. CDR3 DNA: TGTGCCACCAGCAGAAAAACAGGTCAAACTAATGAAAAACTGTTTTTT. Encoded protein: CATSRKTGQTNEKLFF.